What follows are 15 T cell receptor beta chains derived from one specimen sequenced in a study of vaccination effects on CD4 cells after COVID-19. The assay was immunoSEQ multiplex PCR, and TCRdb's table has in-frame clones only and misses some. Of some 68,000 clones in the sample, approximately 75% were seen once. The antigens these receptors bind are not known. Sequencing in the ViraFEST assay came after antigen-specific CD4+ T cells had been expanded with viral peptide pools, which were used to stimulate PBMC. Subsequent to a culture period of 10 to 11 days, CD4+ T cells were isolated. Vaccine recipients had no previous SARS-CoV-2 infection; their nucleocapsid antibodies were negative. The sequences come from CD4+ T cells from PBMCs cultured with HCoV-OC43 spike peptides, collected before COVID-19 vaccination. Subset meaning: HCoV-OC43 spike overlapping peptide pool stimulation. These receptors were obtained from a human donor who received a COVID-19 vaccine.

This clone was counted between two and nine times. The chain joins TRBV27 to TRBJ2-3; maybe TRBD2 (5 bases). CDR3 length equals 14 residues. V lost 7 bases to trimming and J lost 2 bases, with 13 bases between them. CDR1 is MNHEY and CDR2 is SMNVEV in the germline V gene (reference sequence). The CDR3 loop reads CASTRSRVTDTQYF. As DNA, the CDR3 is TGTGCCAGCACTCGCTCGCGGGTCACAGATACGCAGTATTTT.

The V call is TRBV24-1, the J call TRBJ1-2; D gene ambiguous. This CDR3 region has 13 residues. Germline-derived CDR1 and CDR2 are KGHDR and SFDVKD. The ends were cut back, 4 bases at V and 8 bases at J, with 13 bases in the middle. In DNA form, the CDR3 reads TGTGCCACCAGTGACCGTGGCTCGTCAGGCTACACCTTC. Its translation is CATSDRGSSGYTF.

V and J are TRBV27 and TRBJ1-1; TRBD1 matches 9 bases. The germline gives CDR1 MNHEY, CDR2 SMNVEV (reference sequence). J lost 4 bases, V lost 2 bases, and 11 bases had no gene match. The CDR3 spans 17 residues. CDR3 bases: TGTGCCAGCAGTTTAAGGCCACTGACAGGGGGAAGCACTGAAGCTTTCTTT. This codes for CASSLRPLTGGSTEAFF.

The V call is TRBV27, the J call TRBJ1-4, with TRBD1 identical over 9 bases. Trimming cost V 6 bases and J 4 bases; bases outside gene matches: 9. This CDR3 has 16 residues. CDR1 MNHEY and CDR2 SMNVEV come from the germline V gene (reference sequence). CDR3 nucleotides: TGTGCCAGCAGAGGGACAGGGATTCCCGGTAATGAAAAACTGTTTTTT. Translated, it gives CASRGTGIPGNEKLFF.

This chain joins TRBV28 and TRBJ1-2, with D tentatively TRBD1 (5 bases). CDR1 and CDR2 from the germline V gene are MDHEN and SYDVKM. Between the trimmed V and J ends, which lost 3 bases and 8 bases, there was a span of 16 bases. The CDR3 runs to 14 residues. As DNA, the CDR3 is TGTGCCAGCAGTTTTGCCCGGGACTTGAGAGGCTACACCTTC. This sequence encodes CASSFARDLRGYTF.

This clone was picked up a small number of times. The chain uses TRBV18 and TRBJ1-5; 9 bases line up with TRBD1. With 6 bases clipped from V and 3 bases from J, the junction kept 6 bases outside the gene matches. Germline V gene data show CDR1 as KGHSH and CDR2 as LQKENI. The CDR3 totals 15 residues. The CDR3 region has the DNA TGTGCCAGCTCCCCTCGGACAGGGGACAATCAGCCCCAGCATTTT. The encoded protein is CASSPRTGDNQPQHF.

The chain joins TRBV29-1 to TRBJ1-2; 8 positions agree with TRBD1. The ends lost 7 bases at V and 8 bases at J; junction bases unmatched: 9. Per the germline V gene, CDR1 is SQVTM and CDR2 is ANQGSEA. The CDR3 spans 12 residues. CDR3 nucleotides: TGCAGCGCTGAGGCGACAGGGGAAGGCTACACCTTC. Its protein is CSAEATGEGYTF.

This clone showed up just a few times. The V and J genes are TRBV7-2 and TRBJ2-2, with no clear D. Trimming removed 3 bases from V and 0 bases from J, with 2 bases in between. From germline, CDR1 is SGHTA and CDR2 FQGNSA. The CDR3 has 13 amino acids. The CDR3 DNA reads as TGTGCCAGCAGCTTTGCGAACACCGGGGAGCTGTTTTTT. This gives the protein CASSFANTGELFF.

The chain has TRBV9 and TRBJ1-1; D call uncertain. In germline, CDR1 is SGDLS, CDR2 YYNGEE. CDR3 length equals 15 residues. V lost 2 bases and J 4 bases, leaving 15 bases between the germline ends. DNA for the CDR3: TGTGCCAGCAGCGTTGGAGGGTACGCGGGCACTGAAGCTTTCTTT. This codes for CASSVGGYAGTEAFF.

This clone occurred once. V is TRBV5-1 and J is TRBJ2-2; D ambiguous. Germline CDR1 is SGHRS and CDR2 is YFSETQ. The CDR3 spans 15 residues. Trimming stripped 2 bases from V and 2 bases from J, with 10 bases between. Here the CDR3 reads CASSFGQINTGELFF. The CDR3, as DNA: TGCGCCAGCAGCTTCGGGCAGATTAACACCGGGGAGCTGTTTTTT.

V and J are TRBV6-4 and TRBJ2-3, with D hard to call. CDR1 MRHNA and CDR2 SNTAGT come from the germline V gene. CDR3 size: 13 residues. V was cut by 6 bases and J by 2 bases, with 9 bases left in between. CDR3 protein: CASSEDATDTQYF. The CDR3 DNA is TGTGCCAGCAGCGAGGATGCCACAGATACGCAGTATTTT.

This clone was seen a handful of times. This chain uses TRBV2 with TRBJ1-1; D not resolved. CDR3 length equals 13 residues. Germline lookup yields CDR1 SNHLY and CDR2 FYNNEI. Trimming pared 5 bases from V and 1 base from J, leaving 8 bases between. CDR3: CASSKDGNTEAFF. In DNA, the CDR3 is TGTGCCAGCAGTAAGGACGGGAACACTGAAGCTTTCTTT. The full variable domain, completed using reference TRBV2 and TRBJ1-1, is EPEVTQTPSHQVTQMGQEVILRCVPISNHLYFYWYRQILGQKVEFLVSFYNNEISEKSEIFDDQFSVERPDGSNFTLKIRSTKLEDSAMYFCASSKDGNTEAFFGQGTRLTVV.

The V and J genes are TRBV7-2 and TRBJ2-2; 9 bases fit TRBD2. Germline V CDR1 and CDR2: SGHTA, FQGNSA. There are 17 residues in the CDR3. The V gene end was trimmed by 2 bases and the J gene end by 2 bases; junction bases not matched to a gene: 6. The CDR3 loop is CASSLRSSGANTGELFF. CDR3 DNA: TGTGCCAGCAGCTTACGGTCTAGCGGGGCCAACACCGGGGAGCTGTTTTTT.

The V and J genes are TRBV2 and TRBJ2-1; D is tentatively TRBD1 or TRBD2 (5 bases each). The CDR3 extends over 13 amino acids. The V gene lost 9 bases and the J gene lost 9 bases, with 18 bases spanning the gap. Germline CDR1 SNHLY, CDR2 FYNNEI. The CDR3 region has the DNA TGTGCCAGTGGGGCGCCGGGTGGGGGTGAGCAGTTCTTC. Translation gives CASGAPGGGEQFF. Based on the CDR3 plus reference TRBV2 and TRBJ2-1, the full variable domain is EPEVTQTPSHQVTQMGQEVILRCVPISNHLYFYWYRQILGQKVEFLVSFYNNEISEKSEIFDDQFSVERPDGSNFTLKIRSTKLEDSAMYFCASGAPGGGEQFFGPGTRLTVL.

This clone occurred once. The chain employs TRBV6-6 and TRBJ2-1; unclear D gene. CDR1 MNHNY and CDR2 SVGAGI come from the germline V gene (reference sequence). The germline V and J ends were trimmed by 7 bases and 4 bases, with 14 bases remaining between them. There are 14 residues in the CDR3. The CDR3 bases are TGTGCCAGCACCCCAACCGATGTATACAATGAGCAGTTCTTC. This sequence encodes CASTPTDVYNEQFF.